Here is one T cell receptor (beta chain) with its context. Its cognate antigen is unknown. This record comes from a study of molecular identifiers for immune sequencing clone quantification. Listed TCR primers, together with previously described methods, were used for the bulk TCR libraries. TCRdb re-derived calls from the PCR reads in MiXCR, one entry per CDR3 protein. This sample has some 680,000 distinct CDR3 sequences, with approximately 24% found just once. The CDR3 has 14 amino acids. The germline gives CDR1 LNHDA, CDR2 SQIVND (reference sequence). V lost 4 bases and J lost 1, with 10 bases in between. Study observations and caveats: In naive cells, clones above 20 RNA copies held under 1% of molecules, whereas in effector cells they held over 98%. Clone sizes could be underestimated for highly expanded clones when identical TCR molecules share a barcode.

Source material for naive CD8 libraries was roughly 18,000 to 1,000,000 sorted cells, with 10%, 30% or 50% RNA. Sequencing input: naive CD8+ T cells from blood, with Jurkat cell RNA spiked in. The subset is: FACS-sorted CD8+CD4-CCR7+CD45RA+ naive T cells. This chain joins TRBV19 and TRBJ1-1; the D gene is possibly TRBD1 (5 bases). The receptor's source is a human donor in good health. Some libraries in this study had Jurkat cell RNA spiked in. CDR3 nucleotide sequence: TGTGCCAGTAGTACCCCAACAGGGAACACTGAAGCTTTCTTT. Amino acid sequence: CASSTPTGNTEAFF.